This T cell receptor (beta chain) originates from a study of cytomegalovirus exposure and HLA in healthy donors (dated by TCRdb to the late 2010s). About the study as a whole: According to a later analysis, one platform produced both the 120 validation repertoires and the approximately 670 repertoires of the first cohort. The aim of the study was to test whether cataloging public T cell receptors could identify signatures of past pathogen exposure. Besides the first cohort of 500 to 700 subjects, a separate validation cohort made up of over a hundred different subjects was used. High-throughput TCR immunosequencing, statistical association of individual TCRs with disease status, and machine learning were combined to predict cytomegalovirus infection status.

The method was the immunoSEQ multiplex PCR assay. The source study handled its data this way. To diagnose cytomegalovirus status from the catalog of TCR beta chain sequences, a statistical classification framework was built. Sourced from immuneACCESS, this table was stored by TCRdb with only in-frame sequences that have V and J called. A share of the clones is absent; for the studies checked, an unresolved V gene accounts for under half, and the remainder has no known explanation. V, J and clone size were drawn from that table, and D and trimming were deduced from the DNA. Within this sample are about 110,000 clones, with around 89% of them counted one time only. 1.4% of the sample is taken by the ten largest. The donors were included in the validation cohort of some 110 subjects, a group kept apart from the roughly 610-subject first cohort. The germline V gene provides CDR1 SGHTA and CDR2 FQGTGA. Deletion took 2 bases off V and 0 bases off J, with a span of 20 bases between the germline ends. The CDR3 has 19 amino acids, counting the end cysteine and phenylalanine. Only CDR3 DNA is held: 57 bases, read in frame from base 1.

Study-wide findings and limitations: A later analysis found that TCRs clustered in the first cohort also tended to co-occur in the 120 validation repertoires, with approximately 94% of cluster scores above 0. The authors suggested that the approach could potentially be generalized to other disease states and immunological phenotypes. A total of 150 or so TCR beta chains were listed by the study as associated with cytomegalovirus. A later analysis lacked HLA typing for the validation cohort, so it scored co-occurrence in that cohort across all 110 or so repertoires. The classifier was reported to diagnose cytomegalovirus status with high specificity and sensitivity in both the original cohort and the validation cohort. While some public TCRs were present in many individuals, most TCR sequences turned up only very rarely across donors. In vitro tests confirmed that a few of the cytomegalovirus-associated TCR beta chains recognize cytomegalovirus antigens.

As to this clone: What antigen it recognizes has not been identified. No much larger clonotype is one base removed from it; base qualities were not supplied.

Specimen: PBMCs. The chain was built from TRBV7-3 and TRBJ1-5, with no D gene named confidently. This sequence was found in a woman in her twenties or thirties in good health and CMV-seropositive. The CDR3 protein: CASSLLASLRSFSNQPQHF. The nucleotide sequence reads as follows: TGTGCCAGCAGCTTACTGGCCAGTCTCAGATCCTTTAGCAATCAGCCCCAGCATTTT.